Here is one T cell receptor (beta chain) with its context. Antigen specificity is unknown. Looked up from germline, CDR1 is LGHNA and CDR2 is YSLEER. V was cut by 5 bases and J by 4 bases, with 9 bases left in between. The CDR3 extends over 13 amino acids. This specimen belongs to a study of cytomegalovirus exposure and HLA in healthy donors. Notes on the study in general: Sequencing depth across donors, presence/absence analyses assumed, was roughly uniform.

Amplification used 60 Vbeta primers and 13 Jbeta primers. Profiling relied on immunoSEQ multiplex PCR, and the TCRdb table lists in-frame clones only, not all of them. The data show about 160,000 clones, with about 65% seen just once and around 6.8% held by the top ten. The specimen was PBMCs. The origin of this receptor is a man in his forties in good health and CMV-seropositive. This chain joins TRBV4-3 and TRBJ1-5; a possible D gene is TRBD1 (5 bases). The DNA of the CDR3 is TGCGCCAGCAGCAAAGGGGAGAATCAGCCCCAGCATTTT. It translates to CASSKGENQPQHF.